This T cell receptor (beta chain) was identified in a study of response to subunit inactivated influenza vaccine. Looked up from germline, CDR1 is SGHRS and CDR2 is YFSETQ. V dropped 0 bases and J dropped 6 bases, with 6 bases sitting between them. The CDR3 is 13 amino acids. TCRdb re-derived calls from the RT-PCR reads in MiXCR, one entry per CDR3 protein. The sample lists roughly 170,000 distinct CDR3 sequences; about 9% were seen once. Broader study findings: The study's authors posited that every seasonal influenza vaccination enlists few new T cells.

This clonotype has just a few counts. Its antigen is unidentified. The sequencing used non-naive T cells sorted from PBMCs, collected on the day of vaccination. This TCR derives from a man aged 45-65 years who received an inactivated influenza vaccine. The gene calls are TRBV5-1 and TRBJ1-4, with D uncertain. The CDR3 DNA is TGCGCCAGCAGCTTGGTTCAGGATGAAAAACTGTTTTTT. It is translated as CASSLVQDEKLFF.